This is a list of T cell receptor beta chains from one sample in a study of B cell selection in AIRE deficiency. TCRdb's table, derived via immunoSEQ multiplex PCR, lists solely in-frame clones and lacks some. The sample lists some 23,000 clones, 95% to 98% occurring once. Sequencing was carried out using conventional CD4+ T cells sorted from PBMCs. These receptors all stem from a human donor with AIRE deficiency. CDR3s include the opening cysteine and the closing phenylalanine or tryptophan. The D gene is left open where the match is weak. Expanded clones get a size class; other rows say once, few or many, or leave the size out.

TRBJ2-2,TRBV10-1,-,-,TGCGCCAGTAAGGGGTACACCGGGGAGCTGTTTTTT,CASKGYTGELFF
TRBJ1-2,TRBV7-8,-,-,TGTGCCAGCAGCTTAGGTTTCGACAGTTTCTATGGCTACACCTTC,CASSLGFDSFYGYTF
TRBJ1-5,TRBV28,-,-,TGTGCCAGCAGTTTAACCCAGGCCAATCAGCCCCAGCATTTT,CASSLTQANQPQHF
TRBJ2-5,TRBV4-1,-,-,TGCGCCAGCAGCCAATGGCGGCAAGAGACCCAGTACTTC,CASSQWRQETQYF
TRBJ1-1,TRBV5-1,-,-,TGCGCCAGCAGCCCGCAAGGCACTGAAGCTTTCTTT,CASSPQGTEAFF
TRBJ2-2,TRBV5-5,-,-,TGTGCCAGCAGCGGGAGGACGGTGACCGGGGAGCTGTTTTTT,CASSGRTVTGELFF
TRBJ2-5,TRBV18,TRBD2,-,TGTGCCAGCTCACCGGGACTAGCGGGGACCCAGTACTTC,CASSPGLAGTQYF
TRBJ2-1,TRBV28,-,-,TGTGCCACGTACAGGAGGCCGTACAATGAGCAGTTCTTC,CATYRRPYNEQFF
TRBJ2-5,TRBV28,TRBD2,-,TGTGCCAGCAGTTCGGGACTAGTTAAACAAGAGACCCAGTACTTC,CASSSGLVKQETQYF
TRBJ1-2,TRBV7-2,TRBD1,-,TGTGCCAGCAGCTTAGACAGGGGGCCTTATGGCTACACCTTC,CASSLDRGPYGYTF
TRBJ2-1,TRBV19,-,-,TGTGCCAGCACAGGAAGCTCCTACAATGAGCAGTTCTTC,CASTGSSYNEQFF
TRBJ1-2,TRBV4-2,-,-,TGTGCCAGCAGCCAAGATGAGGGCAGGACGTATGGCTACACCTTC,CASSQDEGRTYGYTF
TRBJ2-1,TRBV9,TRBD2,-,TGTGCCAGCAGCGTAGTGGGCGGGAGGTTGGACAATGAGCAGTTCTTC,CASSVVGGRLDNEQFF
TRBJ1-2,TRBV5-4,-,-,TGTGCCAGCAGCTTCGGGGGGCCTAGTCCTAACTATGGCTACACCTTC,CASSFGGPSPNYGYTF
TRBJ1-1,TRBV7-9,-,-,TGTGCCAGCAGCTTAGAGGGGACACTTCTCATGAACACTGAAGCTTTCTTT,CASSLEGTLLMNTEAFF
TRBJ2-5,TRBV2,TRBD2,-,TGTGCCAGCAGTGAACAAAGCGGGAGTCAAGAGACCCAGTACTTC,CASSEQSGSQETQYF
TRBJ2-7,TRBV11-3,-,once,TGTGCCAGCAGCTTATCGGGATTTACGTCCGAGCAGTACTTC,CASSLSGFTSEQYF
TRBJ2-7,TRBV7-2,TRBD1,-,TGTGCCAGCAGCTTAGGGGGGACAGTCGGCCACGAGCAGTACTTC,CASSLGGTVGHEQYF
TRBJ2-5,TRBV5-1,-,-,TGCGCCAGCGCATCGACATTAGGTCCCCGAGAGACCCAGTACTTC,CASASTLGPRETQYF
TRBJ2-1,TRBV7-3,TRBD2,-,TGTGCCAGCAGCCCTACTAGCGGGAGGGCCTTTGAGCAGTTCTTC,CASSPTSGRAFEQFF
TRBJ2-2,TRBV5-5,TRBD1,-,TGTGCCAGCAGCCCGGGACAGTCGAACACCGGGGAGCTGTTTTTT,CASSPGQSNTGELFF
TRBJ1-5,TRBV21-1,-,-,TGTGCCAGCAGCAAAGGAACGGGGGTTTGCAATCAGCCCCAGCATTTT,CASSKGTGVCNQPQHF
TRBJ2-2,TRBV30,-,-,TGTGCCTGGAAGAGATTACCAACCCCAGGCACCGGGGAGCTGTTTTTT,CAWKRLPTPGTGELFF
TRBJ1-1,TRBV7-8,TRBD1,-,TGTGCCAGCAGCCCCCGACAGGGAGTAAACACTGAAGCTTTCTTT,CASSPRQGVNTEAFF
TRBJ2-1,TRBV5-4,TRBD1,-,TGTGCCAGCAGCTTGGGACAGGGGTCCTACAATGAGCAGTTCTTC,CASSLGQGSYNEQFF
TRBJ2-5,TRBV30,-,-,TGTGCCTGGAGTACGGGCCTCAGCGGGGAGACCCAGTACTTC,CAWSTGLSGETQYF
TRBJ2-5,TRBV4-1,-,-,TGCGCCAGCAGCCAAACCGCGGGGTCCAGGATCGTGGCCCAGTACTTC,CASSQTAGSRIVAQYF
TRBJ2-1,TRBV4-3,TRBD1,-,TGCGCCAGCAGCCCTACAGACAGGGCCTACAATGAGCAGTTCTTC,CASSPTDRAYNEQFF
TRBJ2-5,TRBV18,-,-,TGTGCCAGCTCACCTGGTATACAAGGGACCCAGTACTTC,CASSPGIQGTQYF
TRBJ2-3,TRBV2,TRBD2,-,TGTGCCAGCGGCTCTGAGAGCGGGACGCGCACAGATACGCAGTATTTT,CASGSESGTRTDTQYF
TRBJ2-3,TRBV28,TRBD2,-,TGTGCCAGCAGTTTACTTAGCGGGAGGGCCTGGGAAGATACGCAGTATTTT,CASSLLSGRAWEDTQYF
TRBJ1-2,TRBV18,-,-,TGTGCCAGCTCACCACCCGAGAGCTTCGCCTATGGCTACACCTTC,CASSPPESFAYGYTF
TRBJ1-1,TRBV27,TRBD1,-,TGTGCCAGCAGTTCGGGACAGGGGCGGGCTGAAGCTTTCTTT,CASSSGQGRAEAFF
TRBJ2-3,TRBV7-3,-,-,TGTGCCAGCAGCCTAGGAGTCCAAACAGATACGCAGTATTTT,CASSLGVQTDTQYF
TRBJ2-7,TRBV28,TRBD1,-,TGTGCCAGCAAGCTCTCGGACAGGGACGAGCAGTACTTC,CASKLSDRDEQYF
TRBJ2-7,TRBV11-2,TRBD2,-,TGTGCCAGCAGCCCCAGAAGGGAGCGGGAGTATGGCATCTACGAGCAGTACTTC,CASSPRREREYGIYEQYF
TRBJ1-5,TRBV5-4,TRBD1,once,TGTGCCAGCAGCTTGGGTCAGGGGGAGAATCAGCCCCAGCATTTT,CASSLGQGENQPQHF
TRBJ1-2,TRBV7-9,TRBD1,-,TGTGCCAGCAGCTTAGACAGGGGGCCTTATGGCTACACCTTC,CASSLDRGPYGYTF
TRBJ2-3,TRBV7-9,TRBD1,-,TGTGCCAGCAGCCCCCTAGGGGGCGACACAGATACGCAGTATTTT,CASSPLGGDTDTQYF
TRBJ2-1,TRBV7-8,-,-,TGTGCCAGCAGCTTGGGCAGACAAAATGAGCAGTTCTTC,CASSLGRQNEQFF
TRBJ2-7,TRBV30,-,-,TGTGCCTGGACTAGTCTAGCTTTCTACGAGCAGTACTTC,CAWTSLAFYEQYF
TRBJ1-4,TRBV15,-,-,TGTGCCACCAGCAGCCATGAAAAACTGTTTTTT,CATSSHEKLFF
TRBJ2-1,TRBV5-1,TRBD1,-,TGCGCCAGCAGCTTGGCACAGGGGAACTACAATGAGCAGTTCTTC,CASSLAQGNYNEQFF
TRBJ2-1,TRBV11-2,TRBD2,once,TGTGCCAGCAGCCGACTAGCGGAGCAGTTCTTC,CASSRLAEQFF
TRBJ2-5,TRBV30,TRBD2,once,TGTGCCCAAAGCGGGAGGCCCTCTCTTGAGACCCAGTACTTC,CAQSGRPSLETQYF